This passage covers 23 T cell receptor beta chains from one sample sequenced in a study of T-cell memory formation after mild COVID-19 (dated by TCRdb to the early 2020s). The receptor library was made with 5' RACE. TCRdb names Illumina NovaSeq 6000 as the instrument used. The public reads were reprocessed in TCRdb via fastp at Q25 and MiXCR, keeping in-frame beta chains. Rows matching on CDR3 protein sequence are summarized as one entry with the most common DNA and genes. In all, the sample holds about 290,000 distinct CDR3 sequences, and approximately 15% of those were seen once. The ten largest make up 22% of the sample. Material for sequencing was PBMCs or a T cell subset sorted from them (not recorded which). The receptor source for this set is a young man who had mild COVID-19 (a few samples of this study predate the infection). The sample titles of this study are shuffled in the database, so cell type and time point are left out; the donor was told from shared clones.

V is TRBV6-2 or TRBV6-3 and J is TRBJ2-1; D might be TRBD2 (6 bases). Germline CDR1 is MNHEY and CDR2 is SVGEGT. The V and J ends lost 0 bases and 3 bases respectively, with 9 bases between them. There are 15 residues in the CDR3. The DNA of the CDR3 is TGTGCCAGCAGTTACTCTCTCGGGGGCTACAATGAGCAGTTCTTC. It is translated as CASSYSLGGYNEQFF.

This clonotype was detected only a few times. The chain combines TRBV30 with TRBJ1-2; D is perhaps TRBD1 (6 bases). Per germline, CDR1 GTSNPN and CDR2 SVGIG (reference sequence). The V end was cut by 8 bases, the J end by 2 bases, with 12 bases between. The CDR3 has 12 amino acids. This CDR3 is CARNRENYGYTF. The CDR3 nucleotides are TGTGCCCGGAACAGGGAGAACTATGGCTACACCTTC.

V gene TRBV7-2 combines with J gene TRBJ1-5; D may be TRBD1 (5 bases). V was pared by 2 bases and J by 8 bases, with 13 bases between. Per the germline V gene, CDR1 is SGHTA and CDR2 is FQGNSA. The CDR3 length is 14 residues. CDR3 bases: TGTGCCAGCAGCTTATATGGGGGGGTGAAGCCCCAGCATTTT. Its protein product is CASSLYGGVKPQHF.

V is TRBV7-9 and J is TRBJ1-2; 7 nucleotides align to TRBD1. The CDR3 runs to 14 residues. V dropped 6 bases and J dropped 5; count of bases not matched to a gene: 9. Germline-derived CDR1 and CDR2 are SEHNR and FQNEAQ (reference sequence). Written as DNA, the CDR3 is TGTGCCAGCAGACCCTCAGGGGGTCGGTATGGCTACACCTTC. Residues: CASRPSGGRYGYTF.

CDR3 region: CASSLFLRGAYNEQFF. In nucleotides, the CDR3 is TGTGCCAGCAGCTTATTTTTACGGGGGGCCTACAATGAGCAGTTCTTC. V and J are TRBV7-9 and TRBJ2-1; TRBD2 matches 7 bases. The ends lost 2 bases at V and 2 bases at J; junction bases unmatched: 6. Germline CDR1 is SEHNR and CDR2 is FQNEAQ (reference sequence). CDR3 length: 16 residues. Drawing the rest from reference TRBV7-9 and TRBJ2-1, the complete variable domain is DTGVSQNPRHKITKRGQNVTFRCDPISEHNRLYWYRQTLGQGPEFLTYFQNEAQLEKSRLLSDRFSAERPKGSFSTLEIQRTEQGDSAMYLCASSLFLRGAYNEQFFGPGTRLTVL.

This clonotype was seen more than once but under ten times. The V and J genes are TRBV24-1 and TRBJ2-2; D gene ambiguous. Between the trimmed V and J ends, which lost 2 bases and 3 bases, there was a span of 9 bases. The CDR3 has 15 residues. Germline loops: CDR1 KGHDR, CDR2 SFDVKD. CDR3 sequence reads: CATSDSPPYTGELFF. CDR3 nucleotide sequence: TGTGCCACCAGTGATTCCCCCCCATACACCGGGGAGCTGTTTTTT.

The V call is TRBV3-2, the J call TRBJ2-7. TRBV3-2 constitutes a pseudogene. The CDR3 totals 10 residues. Here the CDR3 reads CASSHAALAV. The CDR3 coding sequence is TGTGCCAGCAGCCATGCAGCCTTGGCCGTC.

In its sample, this clonotype was seen a few times. The J gene is TRBJ1-2, the V gene TRBV4-2; perhaps TRBD1 as D (6 bases). The CDR3 runs to 14 residues. Germline assignment: CDR1 LGHNA and CDR2 YNFKEQ. The V end lost 2 bases, the J end lost 8 bases, and 15 bases lay between the germline ends. The CDR3 nucleotides read TGTGCCAGCAGCCAAATGTACAGTGGGGGCGGCTACACCTTC. The encoded protein is CASSQMYSGGGYTF.

This clonotype has more than one count but fewer than ten. This sequence joins TRBV12-3 or TRBV12-4 and TRBJ2-1; 15 bases are a match to TRBD2. J gave up 12 bases and V 5 bases, and 8 bases lay outside the gene matches. The length of the CDR3 is 15 residues. CDR3: CASSLGTSGGSGQFF. The CDR3 DNA sequence: TGTGCCAGCAGTCTCGGGACTAGCGGGGGGAGCGGGCAGTTCTTC.

The chain links TRBV6-1 to TRBJ1-5; TRBD1 agrees at 7 bases. CDR1 is MNHNS and CDR2 is SASEGT in the germline V gene. J gave up 4 bases and V 8 bases, and 14 bases lay outside the gene matches. This CDR3 has 16 residues. The CDR3: CASVPSRQGKNQPQHF. The CDR3 DNA sequence: TGTGCCAGCGTGCCCAGTCGACAGGGAAAAAATCAGCCCCAGCATTTT.

CDR3 protein: CASSLERVDTQYF. The CDR3 nucleotides are TGTGCCAGCAGCCTGGAGAGGGTCGATACGCAGTATTTT. J is TRBJ2-3 and V is TRBV7-2, with a tentative D call TRBD2 (5 bases). Germline V gives CDR1 SGHTA, CDR2 FQGNSA. The CDR3 totals 13 residues. Trimming stripped 5 bases from V and 6 bases from J, with 12 bases between.

This clonotype was seen more than once but under ten times. The rearrangement uses TRBV4-1 and TRBJ1-5; no definite D call. Trimming took 8 bases from V and 4 from J, leaving 15 bases between them. The CDR3 sequence is 14 residues long. CDR1 MGHRA and CDR2 YSYEKL come from the germline V gene. This CDR3 is CASGSVWGNQPQHF. As DNA, the CDR3 is TGCGCCAGCGGCTCGGTTTGGGGTAATCAGCCCCAGCATTTT.

This clonotype was seen a few times. J is TRBJ2-3 and V is TRBV20-1; 9 bases match TRBD2. V shed 0 bases, J shed 6 bases, and the junction held 7 bases outside the gene matches. The CDR3 is 15 amino acids. Germline CDR1 DFQATT, CDR2 SNEGSKA (reference sequence). Here the CDR3 reads CSARDLSGGGDTQYF. CDR3 sequence (DNA): TGCAGTGCTAGAGATCTTAGCGGGGGCGGTGATACGCAGTATTTT.

This sequence joins TRBV7-9 and TRBJ2-1; TRBD2 aligns across 7 bases. The V gene end was trimmed by 2 bases and the J gene end by 2 bases; junction bases not matched to a gene: 3. Germline V lookup: CDR1 SEHNR, CDR2 FQNEAQ (reference sequence). This CDR3 has 15 amino acids. CDR3 region: CASSLFAGAYNEQFF. The CDR3 DNA sequence: TGTGCCAGCAGCTTATTCGCGGGGGCCTACAATGAGCAGTTCTTC.

The rearrangement joins TRBV4-1 to TRBJ2-7; the D gene is possibly TRBD2 (5 bases). There are 15 residues in the CDR3. V was shortened by 0 bases and J by 0 bases, with 9 bases between the two germline ends. Germline values: CDR1 MGHRA, CDR2 YSYEKL. CDR3 protein: CASSQEPSSSYEQYF. CDR3 nucleotide sequence: TGCGCCAGCAGCCAAGAGCCTAGCAGCTCCTACGAGCAGTACTTC.

The chain employs TRBV5-6 and TRBJ2-3, with unresolved D. CDR1 SGHDT and CDR2 YYEEEE come from the germline V gene. Trimming removed 4 bases at V and 4 bases at J, with 7 bases between. This CDR3 comprises 12 residues. CDR3 region: CASSTLPDTQYF. The CDR3 DNA sequence: TGTGCCAGCAGCACCTTACCAGATACGCAGTATTTT.

CDR3 residues: CASSRPLAGGQETQYF. Here the CDR3 DNA reads TGTGCCAGCAGCCGACCTCTAGCGGGGGGGCAGGAGACCCAGTACTTC. V and J are TRBV5-5 and TRBJ2-5; 12 nucleotides agree with TRBD2. CDR3 size: 16 residues. In germline, CDR1 is SGHKS, CDR2 YYEKEE (reference sequence). Trimming removed 4 bases from V and 5 bases from J; junction bases left unmatched: 9.

The V and J genes are TRBV9 and TRBJ2-5; possibly TRBD1 or TRBD2 for D (5 bases each). CDR1 and CDR2 (germline): SGDLS, YYNGEE. V shed 0 bases and J shed 3 bases, with 12 bases lying between them. This CDR3 has 15 residues. The CDR3 sequence: CASSVGGGPKETQYF. CDR3 DNA: TGTGCCAGCAGCGTAGGTGGGGGACCGAAAGAGACCCAGTACTTC.

This clonotype came up a few times. This rearrangement joins TRBV4-1 to TRBJ1-3; D gene uncertain. The germline V and J ends were trimmed by 6 bases and 0 bases, with 9 bases remaining between them. CDR1 is MGHRA, CDR2 YSYEKL, per germline. The CDR3 covers 14 residues. CDR3 coding DNA: TGCGCCAGCAGGGGGTTTAACTCTGGAAACACCATATATTTT. Encoded protein: CASRGFNSGNTIYF.

This clonotype has more than one count but fewer than ten. The genes are TRBV29-1 and TRBJ2-5, with TRBD1 identical over 8 bases. Germline assignment: CDR1 SQVTM and CDR2 ANQGSEA. V shed 7 bases and J 4 bases; nucleotides not matched to a gene: 11. The CDR3 runs 14 residues. The CDR3 DNA is TGCAGCGCATATGGACAGGGAAACAGAGAGACCCAGTACTTC. Its translation: CSAYGQGNRETQYF.

This clonotype occurred once. The V gene is TRBV4-3, the J gene TRBJ2-5, with 8 bases matching TRBD2. The CDR3 is made up of 15 amino acids. J lost 3 bases, V lost 0 bases, and 3 bases had no gene match. CDR1 LGHNA and CDR2 YSLEER come from the germline V gene. The CDR3 DNA is TGCGCCAGCAGCCAAGAGGGACTAGGGAAAGAGACCCAGTACTTC. Translating it yields CASSQEGLGKETQYF.

In regard to this clonotype: A much larger clonotype is one base distant, so this may be a read error. Likely a read error: the CDR3 ends without its conserved phenylalanine or tryptophan. The J gene is TRBJ1-1, the V gene TRBV7-9; D uncertain. Germline assignment: CDR1 SEHNR and CDR2 FQNEAQ (reference sequence). The CDR3 sequence is 12 residues long. Trimming removed 1 base at V and 8 bases at J, with 8 bases between. The chain's CDR3 is CASSLEVGEAFY. The CDR3 DNA reads TGTGCCAGCAGCTTAGAAGTGGGAGAAGCTTTCTAT.

The J gene is TRBJ2-1, the V gene TRBV6-5; 9 nucleotides align to TRBD2. This CDR3 contains 20 residues. V lost 2 bases, J lost 4 bases, and 18 bases stayed unmatched. Per the germline V gene, CDR1 is MNHEY and CDR2 is SVGAGI. CDR3 sequence (DNA): TGTGCCAGCAGTTACGACAGAAAAGGGGGCCTAGCGGGGCCGTACAATGAGCAGTTCTTC. Translating gives CASSYDRKGGLAGPYNEQFF.